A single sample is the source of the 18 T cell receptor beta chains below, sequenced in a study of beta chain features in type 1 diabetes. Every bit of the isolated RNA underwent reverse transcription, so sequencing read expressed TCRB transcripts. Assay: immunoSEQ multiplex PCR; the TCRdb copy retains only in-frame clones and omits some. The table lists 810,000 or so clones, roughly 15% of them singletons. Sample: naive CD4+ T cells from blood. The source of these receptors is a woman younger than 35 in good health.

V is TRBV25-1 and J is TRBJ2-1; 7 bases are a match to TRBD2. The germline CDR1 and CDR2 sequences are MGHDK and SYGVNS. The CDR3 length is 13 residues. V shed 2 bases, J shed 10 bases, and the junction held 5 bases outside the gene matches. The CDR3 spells CASSEGGRGEQFF. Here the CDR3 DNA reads TGTGCCAGCAGTGAAGGTGGGAGGGGCGAGCAGTTCTTC.

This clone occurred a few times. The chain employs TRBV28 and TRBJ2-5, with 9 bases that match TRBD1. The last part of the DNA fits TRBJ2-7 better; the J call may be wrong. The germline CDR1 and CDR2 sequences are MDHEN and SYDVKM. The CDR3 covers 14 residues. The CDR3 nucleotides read TGTGCCAGCAGTCCCGGGACAGGGAATTACGAGCAGTACTTC. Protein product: CASSPGTGNYEQYF.

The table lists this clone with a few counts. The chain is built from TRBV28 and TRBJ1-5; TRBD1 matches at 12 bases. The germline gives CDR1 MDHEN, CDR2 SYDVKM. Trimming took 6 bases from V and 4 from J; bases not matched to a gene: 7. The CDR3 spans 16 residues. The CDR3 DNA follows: TGTGCCAGCAGCCTGTGGGGACAGGGGGCGAATCAGCCCCAGCATTTT. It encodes CASSLWGQGANQPQHF.

The CDR3 loop is CASSQGLVPSGETQYF. The CDR3 DNA reads as TGCGCCAGCAGCCAAGGACTAGTCCCTTCCGGAGAGACCCAGTACTTC. The chain is built from TRBV5-1 and TRBJ2-5, with 7 nucleotides matching TRBD2. J lost 4 bases, V lost 4 bases, and 13 bases had no gene match. The CDR3 runs 16 residues. Germline CDR1 SGHRS, CDR2 YFSETQ.

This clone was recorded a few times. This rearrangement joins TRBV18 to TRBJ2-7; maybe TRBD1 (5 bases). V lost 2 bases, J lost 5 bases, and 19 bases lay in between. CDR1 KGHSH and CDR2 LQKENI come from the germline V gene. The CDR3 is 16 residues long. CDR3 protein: CASSPNLAQGRDEQYF. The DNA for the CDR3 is TGTGCCAGCTCACCAAATCTGGCCCAGGGTAGGGACGAGCAGTACTTC.

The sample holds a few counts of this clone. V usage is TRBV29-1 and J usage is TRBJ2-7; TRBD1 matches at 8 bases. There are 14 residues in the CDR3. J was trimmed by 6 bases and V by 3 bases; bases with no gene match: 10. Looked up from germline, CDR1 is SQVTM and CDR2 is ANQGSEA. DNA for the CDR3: TGCAGCGTTGATGACAGGGGCCCTACGGGCGAGCAGTACTTC. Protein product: CSVDDRGPTGEQYF.

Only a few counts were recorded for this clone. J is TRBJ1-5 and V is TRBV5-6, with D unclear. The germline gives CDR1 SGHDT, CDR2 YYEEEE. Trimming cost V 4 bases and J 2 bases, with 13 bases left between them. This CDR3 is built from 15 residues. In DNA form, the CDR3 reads TGTGCCAGCAGCATAGACCCGGCGGGCAATCAGCCCCAGCATTTT. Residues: CASSIDPAGNQPQHF.

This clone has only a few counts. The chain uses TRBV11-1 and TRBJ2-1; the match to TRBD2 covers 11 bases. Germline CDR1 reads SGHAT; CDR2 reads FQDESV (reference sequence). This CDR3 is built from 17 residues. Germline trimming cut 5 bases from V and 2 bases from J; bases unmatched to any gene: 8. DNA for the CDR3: TGTGCCAGCAGCAAACATAGCGGGAGGGGGGCCTACAATGAGCAGTTCTTC. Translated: CASSKHSGRGAYNEQFF.

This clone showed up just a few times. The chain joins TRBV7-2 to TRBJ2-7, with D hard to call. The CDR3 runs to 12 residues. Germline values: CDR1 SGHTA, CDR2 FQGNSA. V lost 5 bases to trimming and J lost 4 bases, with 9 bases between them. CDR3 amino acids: CASSHQTYEQYF. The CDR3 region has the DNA TGTGCCAGCAGCCACCAAACATACGAGCAGTACTTC. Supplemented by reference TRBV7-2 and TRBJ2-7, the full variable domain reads GAGVSQSPSNKVTEKGKDVELRCDPISGHTALYWYRQSLGQGLEFLIYFQGNSAPDKSGLPSDRFSAERTGGSVSTLTIQRTQQEDSAVYLCASSHQTYEQYFGPGTRLTVT.

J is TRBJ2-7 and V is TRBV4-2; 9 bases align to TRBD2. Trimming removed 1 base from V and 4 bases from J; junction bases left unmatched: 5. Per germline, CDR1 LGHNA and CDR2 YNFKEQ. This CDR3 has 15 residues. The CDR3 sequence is CASSQARTSAYEQYF. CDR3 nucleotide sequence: TGTGCCAGCAGCCAAGCACGGACTAGCGCGTACGAGCAGTACTTC.

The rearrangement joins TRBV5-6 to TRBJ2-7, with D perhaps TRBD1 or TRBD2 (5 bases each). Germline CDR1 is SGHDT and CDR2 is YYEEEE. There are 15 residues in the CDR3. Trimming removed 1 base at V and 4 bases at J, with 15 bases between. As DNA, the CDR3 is TGTGCCAGCAGCTTGTTTCCGGGACGCTATTACGAGCAGTACTTC. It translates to CASSLFPGRYYEQYF.

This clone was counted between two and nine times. The CDR3: CASRRSGPASYEQYF. As DNA, the CDR3 is TGTGCCAGCAGGAGAAGCGGGCCGGCCTCCTACGAGCAGTACTTC. J is TRBJ2-7 and V is TRBV27, with D possibly TRBD2 on 6 matching bases. V was cut by 6 bases and J by 0 bases, with 15 bases left in between. Germline V CDR1 and CDR2: MNHEY, SMNVEV (reference sequence). The CDR3 spans 15 residues.

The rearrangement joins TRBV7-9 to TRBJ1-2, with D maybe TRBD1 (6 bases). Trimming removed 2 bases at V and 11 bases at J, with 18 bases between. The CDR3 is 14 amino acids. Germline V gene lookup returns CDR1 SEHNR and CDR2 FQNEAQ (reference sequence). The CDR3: CASSLLGGESVYTF. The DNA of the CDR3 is TGTGCCAGCAGCTTACTTGGGGGCGAGTCGGTGTACACCTTC.

The CDR3 region has the DNA TGTGCCAGTAGCCTGAGCATGGGACCTGAAGCCTACGAGCAGTACTTC. Translation: CASSLSMGPEAYEQYF. This chain uses TRBV19 with TRBJ2-7; either TRBD1 or TRBD2 may supply D (5 bases each). The CDR3 is 16 amino acids. The ends were cut back, 6 bases at V and 2 bases at J, with 20 bases in the middle. Germline V gives CDR1 LNHDA, CDR2 SQIVND (reference sequence).

The CDR3 sequence is CASSLVGGSQETQYF. The DNA for the CDR3 is TGCGCCAGCAGCTTGGTAGGAGGGTCGCAAGAGACCCAGTACTTC. The V and J genes are TRBV5-1 and TRBJ2-5, with TRBD2 as a possible D gene (6 bases). From germline, CDR1 is SGHRS and CDR2 YFSETQ. Trimming removed 0 bases at V and 2 bases at J, with 11 bases between. CDR3 length: 15 amino acids. The whole variable domain, filled in from reference TRBV5-1 and TRBJ2-5, reads KAGVTQTPRYLIKTRGQQVTLSCSPISGHRSVSWYQQTPGQGLQFLFEYFSETQRNKGNFPGRFSGRQFSNSRSEMNVSTLELGDSALYLCASSLVGGSQETQYFGPGTRLLVL.

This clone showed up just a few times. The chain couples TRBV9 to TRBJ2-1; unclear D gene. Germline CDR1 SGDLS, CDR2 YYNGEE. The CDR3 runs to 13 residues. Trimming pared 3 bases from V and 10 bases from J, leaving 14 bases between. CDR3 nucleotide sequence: TGTGCCAGCAGCGCGTCCTCCGACCGCGAGCAGTTCTTC. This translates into CASSASSDREQFF.

CDR3 amino acids: CASSFSVEMVDYEQYF. In DNA form, the CDR3 reads TGTGCCAGCAGTTTTTCGGTGGAGATGGTTGACTACGAGCAGTACTTC. The V call is TRBV27, the J call TRBJ2-7, with D hard to call. Per germline, CDR1 MNHEY and CDR2 SMNVEV (reference sequence). This CDR3 has 16 residues. V lost 3 bases to trimming and J lost 3 bases, with 18 bases between them.

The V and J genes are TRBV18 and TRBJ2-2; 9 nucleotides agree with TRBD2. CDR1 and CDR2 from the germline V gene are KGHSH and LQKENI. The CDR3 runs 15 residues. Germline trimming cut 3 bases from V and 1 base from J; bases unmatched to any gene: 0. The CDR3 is CASSPTSGNTGELFF. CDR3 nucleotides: TGTGCCAGCTCACCGACTAGCGGGAACACCGGGGAGCTGTTTTTT.